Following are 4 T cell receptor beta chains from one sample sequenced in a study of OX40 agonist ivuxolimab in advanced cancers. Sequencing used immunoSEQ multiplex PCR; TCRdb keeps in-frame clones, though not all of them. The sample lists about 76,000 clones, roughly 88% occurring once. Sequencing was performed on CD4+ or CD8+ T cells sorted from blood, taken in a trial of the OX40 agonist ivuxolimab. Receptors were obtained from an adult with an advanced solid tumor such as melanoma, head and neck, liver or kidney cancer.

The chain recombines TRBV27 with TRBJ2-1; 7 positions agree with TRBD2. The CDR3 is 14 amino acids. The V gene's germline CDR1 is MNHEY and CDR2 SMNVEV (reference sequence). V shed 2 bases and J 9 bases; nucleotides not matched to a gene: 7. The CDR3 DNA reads TGTGCCAGCAGTTTAGGGGGGGTGATGGTTGAGCAGTTCTTC. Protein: CASSLGGVMVEQFF.

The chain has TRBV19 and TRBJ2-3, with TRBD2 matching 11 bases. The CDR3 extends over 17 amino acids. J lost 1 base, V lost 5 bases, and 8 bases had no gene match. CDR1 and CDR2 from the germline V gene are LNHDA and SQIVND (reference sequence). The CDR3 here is CASSALPTSGGTDTQYF. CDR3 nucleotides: TGTGCCAGTAGTGCCCTCCCGACTAGCGGGGGCACAGATACGCAGTATTTT.

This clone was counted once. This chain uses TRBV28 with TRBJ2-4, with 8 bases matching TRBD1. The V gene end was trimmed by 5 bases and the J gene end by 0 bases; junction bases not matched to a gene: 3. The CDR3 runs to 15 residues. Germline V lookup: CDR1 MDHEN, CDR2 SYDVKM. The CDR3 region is CASSQQGGAKNIQYF. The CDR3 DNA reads TGTGCCAGCAGTCAACAGGGGGGAGCCAAAAACATTCAGTACTTC.

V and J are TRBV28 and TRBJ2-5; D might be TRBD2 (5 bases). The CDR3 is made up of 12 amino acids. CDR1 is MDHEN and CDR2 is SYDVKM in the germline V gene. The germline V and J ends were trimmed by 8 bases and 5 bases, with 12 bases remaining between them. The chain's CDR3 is CASEGNGETQYF. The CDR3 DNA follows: TGTGCCAGCGAGGGTAACGGGGAGACCCAGTACTTC. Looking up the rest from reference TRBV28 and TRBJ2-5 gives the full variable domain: DVKVTQSSRYLVKRTGEKVFLECVQDMDHENMFWYRQDPGLGLRLIYFSYDVKMKEKGDIPEGYSVSREKKERFSLILESASTNQTSMYLCASEGNGETQYFGPGTRLLVL.